This T cell receptor (beta chain) is drawn from a study of breast tumors, draining lymph nodes, adjacent tissues. A single record per CDR3 protein comes from TCRdb applying MiXCR to the multiplex PCR reads. The repertoire holds about 130,000 distinct CDR3 sequences, with around 20% as singletons. Study-wide points: Tumor TCR diversity was below lymph nodes but above nontumor tissue. That most tumor T cells come from lymph nodes remained unproven. The data were judged consistent with most tumor T cells coming from lymph node and expanding in tumor. Tumor and nontumor repertoires were significantly more similar in luminal-like than in basal-like breast cancer.

This clonotype showed up many times. Its antigen remains unknown. Axillary draining lymph nodes of breast cancer patients supplied the node samples. Sequenced material: axillary lymph node tissue. The receptor's source is a female donor with breast cancer. Some clones in this sample may be carry-over from other donors' samples.

CDR3 nucleotide sequence: TGCAGTGCTAGGTGGTTGACAGGGGGAAGTCCTGGCACAGATACGCAGTATTTT. This encodes CSARWLTGGSPGTDTQYF. The chain carries TRBV20-1 and TRBJ2-3, with 9 nucleotides matching TRBD1. V lost 3 bases and J lost 1; bases outside the gene matches: 14. Germline assignment: CDR1 DFQATT and CDR2 SNEGSKA (reference sequence). The CDR3 extends over 18 amino acids.